This is a list of T cell receptor beta chains from one sample in a study of CD8+CD57+ T cells in acquired aplastic anemia. MiXCR, applied by TCRdb to the reads, yields one record per CDR3 protein. The table shows 200,000 to 250,000 distinct CDR3 sequences, with roughly 35% occurring only once. The sequenced material came from sorted CD4+, CD8+, or CD8+CD57+ T cells (not recorded which) from PBMCs. Every receptor here comes from a human donor in good health, serving as a control. CDR3s include the opening cysteine and the closing phenylalanine or tryptophan. The D gene is left open where the match is weak. Some rows have no size entry. The others give once, few or many, or a class for an expanded clone.

v_call	d_call	j_call	clone_size	cdr3_nt	cdr3_aa
TRBV19	NA	TRBJ2-7	NA	TGTGCCAGTAGTATCCGTCAGCCCTACGAGCAGTACTTC	CASSIRQPYEQYF
TRBV10-3	NA	TRBJ1-2	many	TGTGCCATCAGTGAATTCCGGGATTCGGGCTATGGCTACACCTTC	CAISEFRDSGYGYTF
TRBV19	NA	TRBJ1-5	NA	TGTGCCAGTAGTGCCACGCAGGGCGTTCAGCCCCAGCATTTT	CASSATQGVQPQHF
TRBV15	TRBD1	TRBJ2-3	NA	TGTGCCACCAGCAGAAAGGGACAGGGGGGCGAGCCAGATACGCAGTATTTT	CATSRKGQGGEPDTQYF
TRBV11-2	NA	TRBJ2-5	NA	TGTGCCAGCAGCTTAGTTGGAGGGGACGGGGAGACCCAGTACTTC	CASSLVGGDGETQYF
TRBV5-1	NA	TRBJ1-2	many	TGCGCCAGCAGCTTGGTAGGGATGGACTACACCTTC	CASSLVGMDYTF
TRBV29-1	NA	TRBJ1-1	NA	TGCAGCGTGGAGGACGTTTTGAACACTGAAGCTCTCTTT	CSVEDVLNTEALF
TRBV20-1	TRBD2	TRBJ2-5	many	TGCAGTGCCCCCCCGGCGGCTAGCGGGAGTGAGACCCAGTACTTC	CSAPPAASGSETQYF
TRBV29-1	NA	TRBJ2-7	many	TGCAGCGTTGAATTACAGGGAGTTGGCGAGCAGTACTTC	CSVELQGVGEQYF
TRBV20-1	TRBD2	TRBJ2-3	many	TGCAGTGCTAGATTTAGCGGGGGGCGGGGAGATACGCAGTATTTT	CSARFSGGRGDTQYF
TRBV20-1	TRBD1	TRBJ1-4	NA	TGCAGTGCTGGACAGGGGGGGCCCAATGAAAACCTGTTTTTT	CSAGQGGPNENLFF
TRBV13	NA	TRBJ1-4	NA	TGTGCCAGTTCCTGGGGGCAGAATGAAAGACTGTTTTTT	CASSWGQNERLFF
TRBV5-5	NA	TRBJ2-6	many	TGTGCCAGCAGCAGATTCAGGGGCTCTGGGGCCAACGTCCTGACTTTC	CASSRFRGSGANVLTF
TRBV19	TRBD1	TRBJ2-7	many	TGTGCCAGTAGTATCGTGGACAGGACCTACGAGCAGTACTTC	CASSIVDRTYEQYF
TRBV5-1	TRBD1	TRBJ1-2	NA	TGCGCCAGCAGCCAAGGAGGGGGCCTGGGCTATGGCTACACCTTC	CASSQGGGLGYGYTF
TRBV12-3/TRBV12-4	NA	TRBJ1-1	NA	TGTGCCAGCAGTTTAGGTCCGGGCATGGGGACTGAAGCTTTCTTT	CASSLGPGMGTEAFF
TRBV2	NA	TRBJ2-3	NA	TGTGCCAGCAGTGGGGCTAGTTGGAGCACAGATACGCAGTATTTT	CASSGASWSTDTQYF
TRBV6-2/TRBV6-3	TRBD1	TRBJ2-5	NA	TGTGCCAGCAATTACCATCATAAGGACAGGGGGCTACAAGAGACCCAGTACTTC	CASNYHHKDRGLQETQYF
TRBV20-1	NA	TRBJ1-2	many	TGCAGCGCCGGGACGGGCTATGGCTACACCTTC	CSAGTGYGYTF
TRBV5-5	NA	TRBJ1-3	many	TGTGCCAGCAGCTTGGTGACAAAAGCCGGAAACACCATATATTTT	CASSLVTKAGNTIYF
TRBV5-1	TRBD1	TRBJ2-3	many	TGCGCCAGCAGCTCCCTTGGACAGGGCGCAGATACGCAGTATTTT	CASSSLGQGADTQYF
TRBV20-1	NA	TRBJ2-1	few	TGCAGTGCTAGACCGTCTATTAGCGGCTTAGTTGGAGAGCAGTTCTTC	CSARPSISGLVGEQFF
TRBV7-9	NA	TRBJ1-2	few	TGTGCCACAAGCAGGGAATATGGCTACACCTTC	CATSREYGYTF
TRBV10-3	TRBD1	TRBJ1-2	NA	TGTGCCACCACAGTAGGGGGCGGCTATGGCTACACCTTC	CATTVGGGYGYTF
TRBV5-1	NA	TRBJ1-6	many	TGCGCCAGCAGCTTGGGCCTGCCCTATAATTCACCCCTCCACTTT	CASSLGLPYNSPLHF
TRBV7-6	TRBD1	TRBJ1-6	NA	TGTGCCAGCAGCCTAAGGGGGGGACAGAGCCGAAGTTCACCCCTCCACTTT	CASSLRGGQSRSSPLHF
TRBV7-9	TRBD1	TRBJ1-2	many	TGTGCCAGCAGCTTAGGGGACAGGGCCTATGGCTACACCTTC	CASSLGDRAYGYTF
TRBV5-1	TRBD2	TRBJ2-5	NA	TGCGCCAGCAGCTTGGGTAGCGGGGGGCTCCAAGAGACCCAGTACTTC	CASSLGSGGLQETQYF
TRBV6-1	TRBD2	TRBJ2-3	NA	TGTGCCAGCAGTGGCGGACTAGCGGGGCGCACGGATACGCAGTATTTT	CASSGGLAGRTDTQYF
TRBV19	NA	TRBJ2-6	many	TGTGCCAGTAGTATCGGAGTCATGACCTACTCTGGGGCCAACGTCCTGACTTTC	CASSIGVMTYSGANVLTF
TRBV20-1	TRBD1	TRBJ2-3	NA	TGCAGTGCTAGACAAAATCACAGGGGGCGCACAGATACGCAGTATTTT	CSARQNHRGRTDTQYF
TRBV20-1	NA	TRBJ1-6	NA	TGCAGTGCTAGCCTGACGGGGGCGGGTAATTCACCCCTCCACTTT	CSASLTGAGNSPLHF
TRBV20-1	NA	TRBJ1-2	many	TGCAGTGCGGGGGGACTTGGAAACTATGGCTACACCTTC	CSAGGLGNYGYTF
TRBV10-3	NA	TRBJ1-1	many	TGTGCCACCTCCGCCGACCTCCTGCCCGGGGGTGGCCGAACTGAAGCTTTCTTT	CATSADLLPGGGRTEAFF
TRBV19	NA	TRBJ1-4	NA	TGTGCCTGTTCCCCAGGGACCCTTAATGAAAAACTGTTTTTT	CACSPGTLNEKLFF
TRBV7-9	NA	TRBJ1-1	few	TGTGCCAGCAGCTTAAAGCCGGGACAAGAAGCTTTCTTT	CASSLKPGQEAFF
TRBV7-4	NA	TRBJ1-6	NA	TGTGCCAGCAGTTTGGAGGGGACTCTCCACTTT	CASSLEGTLHF